The next 7 T cell receptor beta chains were all read from a single sample in a study of Ad26.COV2.S vaccination and SARS-CoV-2 variants. The method was immunoSEQ multiplex PCR; TCRdb's version includes in-frame clones alone and lacks a portion of them. The table lists almost 400,000 clones, approximately 90% of them singletons. Indicated treatment: some 19 received Ad26.COV2.S at low or high dose, single or two shots; 5 received placebo; per-sample allocation not given. On day 63 after the first injection, vaccine and placebo recipients gave samples. This material consisted of peripheral blood, taken in a trial of Ad26.COV2.S vaccine versus placebo. The receptors here all came from a person between 18 and 60 years old who received the Ad26.COV2.S COVID-19 vaccine or a placebo.

The chain links TRBV6-5 to TRBJ2-1; 10 positions agree with TRBD1. The germline V gene has CDR1 MNHEY and CDR2 SVGAGI. The CDR3 length is 15 residues. V lost 6 bases, J lost 8 bases, and 10 bases stayed unmatched. The CDR3, as DNA: TGTGCCAGCAGCACGGACAGGGGGTTTGGCGATGAGCAGTTCTTC. Amino acid sequence: CASSTDRGFGDEQFF.

The chain joins TRBV24-1 to TRBJ1-5, with D maybe TRBD1 (5 bases). The ends were cut back, 1 base at V and 7 bases at J, with 7 bases in the middle. The CDR3 covers 13 residues. Germline V CDR1 and CDR2: KGHDR, SFDVKD. In DNA, the CDR3 is TGTGCCACCAGTGATTTTGGGGGACAGCCCCAGCATTTT. Amino acid sequence: CATSDFGGQPQHF.

V usage is TRBV28 and J usage is TRBJ1-3, with 12 bases identical to TRBD1. The ends lost 8 bases at V and 4 bases at J; junction bases unmatched: 9. The CDR3 runs 16 residues. Germline values: CDR1 MDHEN, CDR2 SYDVKM. The CDR3 protein is CASLPGQGAGGNTIYF. Here the CDR3 DNA reads TGTGCCAGCCTCCCGGGACAGGGGGCCGGGGGAAACACCATATATTTT.

The chain has TRBV7-8 and TRBJ1-5; no reliable D call. The CDR3 spans 15 residues. Trimming left V 1 base short and J 0 bases short, with 7 bases between. Per germline, CDR1 SGHVS and CDR2 FQNEAQ. CDR3 in amino acids: CASSLGPPSNQPQHF. The CDR3 nucleotides read TGTGCCAGCAGCTTAGGACCTCCTAGCAATCAGCCCCAGCATTTT.

This chain links TRBV19 with TRBJ1-5; D is unclear. The germline CDR1 and CDR2 sequences are LNHDA and SQIVND (reference sequence). The CDR3 spans 13 residues. Trimming removed 10 bases at V and 2 bases at J, with 12 bases between. CDR3 coding DNA: TGTGCCACTTCGGGTTGGGGCAATCAGCCCCAGCATTTT. Its protein product is CATSGWGNQPQHF.

This chain uses TRBV6-5 with TRBJ1-3; D unclear. The CDR3 runs 15 residues. Germline loops: CDR1 MNHEY, CDR2 SVGAGI. Trimming cost V 6 bases and J 0 bases, with 12 bases left between them. Here the CDR3 DNA reads TGTGCCAGCAGCTTAGACTCCAACTCTGGAAACACCATATATTTT. Amino acids: CASSLDSNSGNTIYF.

The chain recombines TRBV6-5 with TRBJ1-1; 7 bases fit TRBD1. The ends lost 4 bases at V and 1 base at J; junction bases unmatched: 3. In germline, CDR1 is MNHEY, CDR2 SVGAGI. The CDR3 length is 14 residues. The CDR3 DNA reads TGTGCCAGCAGTTCGACAGGGACGAACACTGAAGCTTTCTTT. Its protein is CASSSTGTNTEAFF.